The present entry profiles one T cell receptor beta chain with its context. Its antigen is as yet unknown. The germline V and J ends were trimmed by 2 bases and 6 bases, with 11 bases remaining between them. This CDR3 contains 14 residues. Germline loops: CDR1 SNHLY, CDR2 FYNNEI. As the method for making TCR beta libraries, quantitative 5'-RACE with molecular barcodes was used. One entry per CDR3 protein results from TCRdb running MiXCR on the 5' RACE reads. The table includes about 150,000 distinct CDR3 sequences, roughly 34% detected once. This entry comes from a study of CD8 T cells in ankylosing spondylitis. Study outcomes and limitations: Clones linked to disease, bearing a CD8+ phenotype, were relatively rare in peripheral blood. Matched ankylosing spondylitis synovial fluid reportedly showed significant enrichment of disease-linked clones. Made up of 7 to 9 highly homologous variants, a TCR beta motif appeared characteristic of ankylosing spondylitis blood.

Sequenced sample: synovial fluid, either unsorted or a sorted T cell fraction (not recorded which). The genes are TRBV2 and TRBJ1-5; no firm D call. The clonotype was recovered from a male donor with ankylosing spondylitis. The CDR3 reads CASSESLGVQPQHF. The CDR3 DNA is TGTGCCAGCAGTGAAAGTCTCGGGGTTCAGCCCCAGCATTTT.